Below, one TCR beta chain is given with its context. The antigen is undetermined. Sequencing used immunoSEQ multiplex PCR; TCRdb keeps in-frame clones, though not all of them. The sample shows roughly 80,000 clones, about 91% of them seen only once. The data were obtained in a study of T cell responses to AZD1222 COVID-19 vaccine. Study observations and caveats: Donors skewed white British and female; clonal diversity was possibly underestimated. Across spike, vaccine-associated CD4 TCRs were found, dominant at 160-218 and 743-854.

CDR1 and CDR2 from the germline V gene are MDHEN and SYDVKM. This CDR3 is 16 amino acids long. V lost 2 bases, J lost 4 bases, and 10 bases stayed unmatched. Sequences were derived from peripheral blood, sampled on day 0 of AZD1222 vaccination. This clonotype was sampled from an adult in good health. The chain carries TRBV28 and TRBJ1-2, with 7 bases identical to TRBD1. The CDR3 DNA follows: TGTGCCAGCAGTTTAATAATGGGACAGAGCCCCTATGGCTACACCTTC. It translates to CASSLIMGQSPYGYTF.